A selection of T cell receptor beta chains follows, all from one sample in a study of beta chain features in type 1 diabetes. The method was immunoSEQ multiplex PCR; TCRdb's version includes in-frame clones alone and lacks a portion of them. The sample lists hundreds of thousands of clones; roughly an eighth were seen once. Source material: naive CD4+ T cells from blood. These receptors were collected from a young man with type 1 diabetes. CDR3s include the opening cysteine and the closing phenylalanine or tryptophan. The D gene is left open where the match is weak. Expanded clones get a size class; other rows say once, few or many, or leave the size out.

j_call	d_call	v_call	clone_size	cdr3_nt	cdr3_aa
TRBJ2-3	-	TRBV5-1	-	TGCGCCAGTACAGCCGGGACGGTCACAGATACGCAGTATTTT	CASTAGTVTDTQYF
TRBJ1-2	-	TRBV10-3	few	TGTGCCATCAATGGGGGAGGCTATGGCTACACCTTC	CAINGGGYGYTF
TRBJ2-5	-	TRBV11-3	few	TGTGCCAGCAGCTTAGTGTCGGAGACCCAGTACTTC	CASSLVSETQYF
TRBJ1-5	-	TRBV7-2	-	TGTGCCAGCAGCTCACCAAATCAGCCCCAGCATTTT	CASSSPNQPQHF
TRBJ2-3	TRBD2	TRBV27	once	TGTGCCAGCACCCTAGCGGGGGTCCCCACAGATACGCAGTATTTT	CASTLAGVPTDTQYF
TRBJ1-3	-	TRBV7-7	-	TGTGCCAGCAGCTTAGGCTCCCCGGGCGCTGGAAACACCATATATTTT	CASSLGSPGAGNTIYF
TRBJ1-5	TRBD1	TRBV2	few	TGTGCCAGCAGTGAAGGGACAGGGGGTCCCAATCAGCCCCAGCATTTT	CASSEGTGGPNQPQHF
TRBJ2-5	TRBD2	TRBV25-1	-	TGTGCCAGCAGTGAACGGGAGGGTTCGGAGACCCAGTACTTC	CASSEREGSETQYF
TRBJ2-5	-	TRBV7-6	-	TGTGCCAGCAGCTTATCCGCACAGGTGAAGGAGACCCAGTACTTC	CASSLSAQVKETQYF
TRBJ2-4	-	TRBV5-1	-	TGCGCCAGCAGCTTGGAGGGCACTAAAGCCCTCGGGAACATTCAGTACTTC	CASSLEGTKALGNIQYF
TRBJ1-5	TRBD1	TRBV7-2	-	TGTGCCAGCAGCTTCGACAGGGGGGTTCAGCCCCAGCATTTT	CASSFDRGVQPQHF
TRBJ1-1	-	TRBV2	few	TGTGCCAGCACCCCCAATGTGGGGAACACTGAAGCTTTCTTT	CASTPNVGNTEAFF
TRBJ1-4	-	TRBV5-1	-	TGCGCCAGCAGCCCCAGGGTGGGGAATGAAAAACTGTTTTTT	CASSPRVGNEKLFF
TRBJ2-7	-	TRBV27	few	TGTGCCAGCAGTCCCCGGACATGGCAGTACTTC	CASSPRTWQYF
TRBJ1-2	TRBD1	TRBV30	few	TGTGCCTGGAGTCCCGGGACAGGGAACGGCTACACCTTC	CAWSPGTGNGYTF
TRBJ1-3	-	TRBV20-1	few	TGCAGTGCTAGAGATGTCATGACCATATATTTT	CSARDVMTIYF
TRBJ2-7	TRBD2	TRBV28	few	TGTGCCAGCATAGGGACTAGATCCTTAGGCGAGCAGTACTTC	CASIGTRSLGEQYF
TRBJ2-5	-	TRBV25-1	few	TGTGCCAGCAGTGAATCCCCAGGACGACCCACGGAGACCCAGTACTTC	CASSESPGRPTETQYF
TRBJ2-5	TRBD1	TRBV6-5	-	TGTGCCAGCAGTTGGGCGACAGGGGTGGGAGAGACCCAGTACTTC	CASSWATGVGETQYF
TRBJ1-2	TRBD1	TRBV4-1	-	TGCGCCAGCAGCCAAGGAGACAGGGATCCGTCGTATGGCTACACCTTC	CASSQGDRDPSYGYTF
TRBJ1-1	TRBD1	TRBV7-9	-	TGTGCCAGCAGCCCAGGGACAGCCGTAGGGGTTGGCACTGAAGCTTTCTTT	CASSPGTAVGVGTEAFF
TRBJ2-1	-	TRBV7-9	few	TGTGCCAGCAGCTTAGGCGGGGAGTATGAGCAGTTCTTC	CASSLGGEYEQFF
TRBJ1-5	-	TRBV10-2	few	TGCGCCAGCACCGGGGGCAATCAGCCCCAGCATTTT	CASTGGNQPQHF
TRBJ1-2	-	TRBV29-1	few	TGCAGCGTTGTAGGACCCGACAGGCCCACCTATGGCTACACCTTC	CSVVGPDRPTYGYTF
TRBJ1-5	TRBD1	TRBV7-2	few	TGTGCCAGCAGCTTCGTAGGGGGCGCACAACAGCCCCAGCATTTT	CASSFVGGAQQPQHF
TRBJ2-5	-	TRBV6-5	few	TGTGCCAGCGGCAGGCTAGCCGGCGAGACCCAGTACTTC	CASGRLAGETQYF
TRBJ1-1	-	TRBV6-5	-	TGTGCCAGCAGTTACTCGACATCGCCAGCCACTGAAGCTTTCTTT	CASSYSTSPATEAFF
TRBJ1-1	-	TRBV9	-	TGTGCCAGCAGCGCTTTGGAGGGGGACATTAACACTGAAGCTTTCTTT	CASSALEGDINTEAFF
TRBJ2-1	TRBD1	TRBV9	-	TGTGCCAGCAGCGTACGCGGTGAGGACAGGGGGTTGAGGTCCTACAATGAGCAGTTCTTC	CASSVRGEDRGLRSYNEQFF
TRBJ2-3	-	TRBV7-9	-	TGTGCCAGCAGCTTATCCGGCCGGCGATACACAGATACGCAGTATTTT	CASSLSGRRYTDTQYF
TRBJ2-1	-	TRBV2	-	TGTGCCAACGGGCCGGAATACAATGAGCAGTTCTTC	CANGPEYNEQFF
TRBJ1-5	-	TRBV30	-	TGTGCCTGGAGCGGGGGGGCACGGCAGCCCCAGCATTTT	CAWSGGARQPQHF
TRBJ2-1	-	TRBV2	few	TGTGCCAGCACCCAGGACCAAGGGAACACGCATGAGCAGTTCTTC	CASTQDQGNTHEQFF
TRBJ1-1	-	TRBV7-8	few	TGTGCCAGCAGCCCCCTCACTGAAGCTTTCTTT	CASSPLTEAFF
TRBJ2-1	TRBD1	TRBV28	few	TGTGCCAGCAGTACCGCAGGGGGCGCCTACAATGAGCAGTTCTTC	CASSTAGGAYNEQFF
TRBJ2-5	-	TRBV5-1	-	TGCGCCAGCAGCTTGACAGAGACCCAGTACTTC	CASSLTETQYF